This T cell receptor (beta chain) was captured by sequencing in a study of vaccination effects on CD4 cells after COVID-19. Per germline, CDR1 MNHEY and CDR2 SMNVEV (reference sequence). With V trimmed by 5 bases and J by 0 bases, 8 bases remained unmatched. This CDR3 is built from 17 residues. Sequencing was preceded by expansion of antigen-specific CD4+ T cells with viral peptide pools in the ViraFEST assay. Subsequent to less than eleven days of culture, CD4+ T cells were isolated. Only in-frame clones appear in the TCRdb table, and some are missing; sequencing was by immunoSEQ multiplex PCR. Of tens of thousands of clones listed, around 86% are singletons. The table lists this clone with a count of one. Its antigen is unidentified.

The input for sequencing was CD4+ T cells from PBMCs cultured with HCoV-229E spike peptides, taken before COVID-19 vaccination. This sequence joins TRBV27 and TRBJ1-4; TRBD1 matches at 8 bases. The source is a human donor who received a COVID-19 vaccine. CDR3 DNA: TGTGCCAGCAGTAGGAGGACAGGGCCCGCAACTAATGAAAAACTGTTTTTT. This codes for CASSRRTGPATNEKLFF.